The T cell receptor (beta chain) described here comes from a study of blood T cell repertoires in COVID-19. Study as a whole: Donors in the United States, Italy and Spain gave samples during acute or convalescent COVID-19.

The ends were cut back, 3 bases at V and 4 bases at J, with 9 bases in the middle. Looked up from germline, CDR1 is KGHSH and CDR2 is LQKENI. The CDR3 runs 13 residues. Profiling relied on immunoSEQ multiplex PCR, and the TCRdb table lists in-frame clones only, not all of them. The repertoire includes roughly 150,000 clones, approximately 81% of them detected once, and around 8% sits in the top ten. This chain links TRBV18 with TRBJ1-2; possibly TRBD1 for D (5 bases). This receptor was obtained from a woman between 55 and 75 years old with COVID-19, enrolled during active disease. The sample taken for sequencing was peripheral blood. Here the CDR3 DNA reads TGTGCCAGCTCACCGACAGAGACCTATGGCTACACCTTC. It yields the protein CASSPTETYGYTF.